The 20 T cell receptor beta chains presented below share a single source sample, sequenced in a study of blood T cell repertoires in COVID-19. The data were produced by immunoSEQ multiplex PCR, yet TCRdb's version contains in-frame clones alone and is incomplete. This repertoire shows around 200,000 clones, approximately 86% found once; its top ten account for roughly 0.7%. Sample: peripheral blood. The receptor set was obtained from a middle-aged man with acute or convalescent COVID-19.

This clone was detected only once. The rearrangement joins TRBV28 to TRBJ1-2, with 8 bases aligning to TRBD1. Germline V CDR1 and CDR2: MDHEN, SYDVKM. J gave up 8 bases and V 3 bases, and 5 bases lay outside the gene matches. The CDR3 has 13 amino acids. This CDR3 is CASSFGQGAGYTF. The CDR3 DNA reads as TGTGCCAGCAGTTTTGGGCAGGGGGCGGGCTACACCTTC.

The V and J genes are TRBV24-1 and TRBJ2-1; D may be TRBD2 (7 bases). The CDR3 covers 18 residues. Germline assignment: CDR1 KGHDR and CDR2 SFDVKD. Trimming removed 3 bases at V and 5 bases at J, with 22 bases between. DNA of the CDR3: TGTGCCACCAGTGATACGCCAGGACTAGGGGGTCTCAACAATGAGCAGTTCTTC. It specifies CATSDTPGLGGLNNEQFF.

The chain combines TRBV6-5 with TRBJ1-1; 10 nucleotides line up with TRBD1. The germline V gene has CDR1 MNHEY and CDR2 SVGAGI. V was clipped by 6 bases and J by 5 bases; unmatched bases: 6. The CDR3 spans 14 residues. CDR3 sequence (DNA): TGTGCCAGCAGCTGGGACAGGGGTGGGACTGAAGCTTTCTTT. It is translated as CASSWDRGGTEAFF.

The genes are TRBV7-8 and TRBJ2-2, with 14 bases lining up with TRBD2. CDR3 length: 17 residues. Trimming removed 5 bases from V and 8 bases from J; junction bases left unmatched: 10. The germline CDR1 and CDR2 sequences are SGHVS and FQNEAQ. This chain's CDR3 is CASSRLAGGTLSGELFF. The CDR3 coding sequence is TGTGCCAGCAGCCGACTAGCGGGAGGGACCCTGTCTGGGGAGCTGTTTTTT.

The V call is TRBV19, the J call TRBJ2-7, with 9 bases fitting TRBD1. Germline CDR1 and CDR2: LNHDA and SQIVND (reference sequence). There are 14 residues in the CDR3. V shed 3 bases, J shed 2 bases, and the junction held 2 bases outside the gene matches. CDR3: CASSMGQGPYEQYF. The DNA of the CDR3 is TGTGCCAGTAGTATGGGACAGGGTCCCTACGAGCAGTACTTC.

Many counts were recorded for this clone. The chain has TRBV7-2 and TRBJ2-4; D may be TRBD1 (5 bases). The CDR3 has 16 amino acids. Trimming shortened V by 5 bases and J by 0 bases, and 14 bases separated the two germline ends. CDR1 is SGHTA and CDR2 is FQGNSA in the germline V gene. The CDR3 nucleotides read TGTGCCAGCAGCCATAAAGCAGGGTTAGCCAAAAACATTCAGTACTTC. Translating gives CASSHKAGLAKNIQYF.

The chain carries TRBV7-6 and TRBJ1-6; D gene uncertain. The CDR3 is 15 residues long. Germline lookup yields CDR1 SGHVS and CDR2 FNYEAQ. V lost 1 base to trimming and J lost 3 bases, with 7 bases between them. CDR3 nucleotide sequence: TGTGCCAGCAGCTTAGACAGCATCTATAATTCACCCCTCCACTTT. Translating gives CASSLDSIYNSPLHF.

The chain joins TRBV6-6 to TRBJ1-4, with 8 bases matching TRBD1. This CDR3 has 16 residues. The germline V gene encodes CDR1 MNHNY and CDR2 SVGAGI (reference sequence). Losses at the gene ends were 4 bases for V and 7 bases for J; bases not matched to a gene: 11. CDR3 sequence reads: CASSSASTGEGEKLFF. CDR3 nucleotides: TGTGCCAGCAGTTCTGCTTCGACAGGGGAGGGTGAAAAACTGTTTTTT.

CDR3 sequence: CAISEAGQPYEQYF. The CDR3, as DNA: TGTGCCATCAGTGAGGCGGGACAGCCCTACGAGCAGTACTTC. The chain has TRBV10-3 and TRBJ2-7; D may be TRBD1 (7 bases). Germline V gene data show CDR1 as ENHRY and CDR2 as SYGVKD. The ends were cut back, 2 bases at V and 2 bases at J, with 10 bases in the middle. The CDR3 length is 14 residues.

This chain uses TRBV5-1 with TRBJ1-2, with 10 bases fitting TRBD1. CDR1 SGHRS and CDR2 YFSETQ come from the germline V gene. This CDR3 is 17 amino acids long. V lost 0 bases, J lost 6 bases, and 11 bases stayed unmatched. This CDR3 is CASSLGPRDRGGNGYTF. Written as DNA, the CDR3 is TGCGCCAGCAGCTTGGGCCCCCGGGACAGGGGCGGTAATGGCTACACCTTC.

This chain links TRBV5-6 with TRBJ1-5; D is undetermined. The CDR3 sequence is 13 residues long. The V and J ends lost 1 base and 5 bases respectively, with 7 bases between them. The germline CDR1 and CDR2 sequences are SGHDT and YYEEEE. In nucleotides, the CDR3 is TGTGCCAGCAGCTTGACAGCCGATCAGCCCCAGCATTTT. This gives the protein CASSLTADQPQHF.

The chain recombines TRBV10-3 with TRBJ1-1, with 7 bases fitting TRBD1. Trimming removed 5 bases from V and 2 bases from J; junction bases left unmatched: 8. Germline V CDR1 and CDR2: ENHRY, SYGVKD. The CDR3 runs 15 residues. As DNA, the CDR3 is TGTGCCATCAGTACACACAGGGGTTCTAACACTGAAGCTTTCTTT. Translating it yields CAISTHRGSNTEAFF.

The V call is TRBV10-3, the J call TRBJ2-3; TRBD2 matches at 7 bases. Germline-derived CDR1 and CDR2 are ENHRY and SYGVKD. The CDR3 extends over 13 amino acids. V was pared by 6 bases and J by 2 bases, with 2 bases of the junction left unmatched. DNA for the CDR3: TGTGCCATCAGCACTAGCGCCACAGATACGCAGTATTTT. This translates into CAISTSATDTQYF.

The genes are TRBV5-6 and TRBJ2-2; unclear D gene. This CDR3 is 14 amino acids long. Looked up from germline, CDR1 is SGHDT and CDR2 is YYEEEE. V was cut by 1 base and J by 6 bases, with 10 bases left in between. The CDR3 sequence is CASSLPLEPGELFF. Written as DNA, the CDR3 is TGTGCCAGCAGCTTGCCTCTAGAGCCCGGGGAGCTGTTTTTT.

The rearrangement joins TRBV5-4 to TRBJ2-5; TRBD1 is a possible D gene (5 bases). V was pared by 0 bases and J by 4 bases, with 10 bases between. CDR3 length: 14 amino acids. Germline CDR1 is SGHNT and CDR2 is YYREEE (reference sequence). The CDR3 sequence: CASSLVVGAETQYF. CDR3 coding DNA: TGTGCCAGCAGCTTGGTAGTTGGGGCAGAGACCCAGTACTTC. Drawing the rest from reference TRBV5-4 and TRBJ2-5, the complete variable domain is ETGVTQSPTHLIKTRGQQVTLRCSSQSGHNTVSWYQQALGQGPQFIFQYYREEENGRGNFPPRFSGLQFPNYSSELNVNALELDDSALYLCASSLVVGAETQYFGPGTRLLVL.

In this sample, this clone turned up once. V gene TRBV27 combines with J gene TRBJ1-5, with TRBD1 identical over 8 bases. Germline CDR1 and CDR2: MNHEY and SMNVEV (reference sequence). This CDR3 is built from 15 residues. V shed 5 bases, J shed 0 bases, and the junction held 3 bases outside the gene matches. The CDR3 sequence: CASSQGAHSNQPQHF. The CDR3 nucleotides read TGTGCCAGCAGTCAGGGGGCTCATAGCAATCAGCCCCAGCATTTT.

This chain uses TRBV18 with TRBJ1-4; 10 bases are a match to TRBD1. Per germline, CDR1 KGHSH and CDR2 LQKENI. The ends lost 0 bases at V and 5 bases at J; junction bases unmatched: 0. The CDR3 is 15 amino acids. The CDR3 region has the DNA TGTGCCAGCTCACCACCGGGACAGGGGAATGAAAAACTGTTTTTT. Its translation: CASSPPGQGNEKLFF.

The rearrangement links TRBV2 to TRBJ2-7; 15 positions agree with TRBD2. The V gene's germline CDR1 is SNHLY and CDR2 FYNNEI. The ends lost 3 bases at V and 0 bases at J; junction bases unmatched: 3. The CDR3 has 17 amino acids. The CDR3 DNA sequence: TGTGCCAGCAGTGATGGACTAGCGGGGGGGAGCTCCTACGAGCAGTACTTC. Its protein product is CASSDGLAGGSSYEQYF.

The chain couples TRBV5-1 to TRBJ2-1; a weak D match, TRBD1 (5 bases). There are 15 residues in the CDR3. The germline gives CDR1 SGHRS, CDR2 YFSETQ. V shed 0 bases and J shed 3 bases, with 10 bases lying between them. The CDR3 DNA is TGCGCCAGCAGCTTGGAGGGGATTGGCTACAATGAGCAGTTCTTC. Translating it yields CASSLEGIGYNEQFF.

This chain uses TRBV19 with TRBJ2-1; 7 positions agree with TRBD1. The junction had 14 bases not matched to a gene; V was cut back by 7 bases and J by 5 bases. The CDR3 consists of 16 residues. Looked up from germline, CDR1 is LNHDA and CDR2 is SQIVND (reference sequence). The chain's CDR3 is CASNWAARGRNNEQFF. The CDR3 DNA sequence: TGTGCCAGTAATTGGGCGGCGAGGGGGCGGAACAATGAGCAGTTCTTC.